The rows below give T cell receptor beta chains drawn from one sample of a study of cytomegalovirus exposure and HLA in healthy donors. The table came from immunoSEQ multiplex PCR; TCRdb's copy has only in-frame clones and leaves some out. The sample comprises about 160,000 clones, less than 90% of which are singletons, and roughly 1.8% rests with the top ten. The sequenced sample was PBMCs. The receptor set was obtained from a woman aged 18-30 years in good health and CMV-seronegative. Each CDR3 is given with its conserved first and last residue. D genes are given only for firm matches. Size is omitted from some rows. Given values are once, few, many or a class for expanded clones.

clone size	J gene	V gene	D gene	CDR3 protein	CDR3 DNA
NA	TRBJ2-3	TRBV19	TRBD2	CASSIESTGLASWASDTQYF	TGTGCCAGTAGTATCGAATCGACCGGACTAGCGTCTTGGGCTTCAGATACGCAGTATTTT
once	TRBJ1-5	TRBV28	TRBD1	CASRGSNQPQHF	TGTGCATCCAGGGGGAGTAATCAGCCCCAGCATTTT
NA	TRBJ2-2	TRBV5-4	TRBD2	CASSLALLAGENTGELFF	TGTGCCAGCAGCTTGGCCCTACTAGCGGGGGAGAACACCGGGGAGCTGTTTTTT
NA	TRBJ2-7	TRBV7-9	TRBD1	CASSSDPGQGNYEQYF	TGTGCCAGCAGCTCTGATCCTGGACAGGGCAACTACGAGCAGTACTTC
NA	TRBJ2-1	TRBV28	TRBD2	CASSFPIAGGRYNEQFF	TGTGCCAGCAGTTTCCCCATAGCGGGAGGACGCTACAATGAGCAGTTCTTC
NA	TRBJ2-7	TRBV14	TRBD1	CASSQEIGQGDHEQYF	TGTGCCAGCAGCCAAGAAATAGGGCAGGGGGACCACGAGCAGTACTTC
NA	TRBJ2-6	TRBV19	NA	CASSPTMGSSGANVLTF	TGTGCCAGTAGCCCGACTATGGGTAGCTCTGGGGCCAACGTCCTGACTTTC
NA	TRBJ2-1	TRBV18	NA	CASSPAFPNEQFF	TGTGCCAGCTCACCGGCCTTCCCCAATGAGCAGTTCTTC
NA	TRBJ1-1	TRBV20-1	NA	CSAREGTEAFF	TGCAGTGCTAGGGAGGGCACTGAAGCTTTCTTT
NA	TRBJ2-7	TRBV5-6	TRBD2	CASRTSGGTGEQYF	TGTGCCAGCAGGACTAGCGGGGGCACAGGCGAGCAGTACTTC
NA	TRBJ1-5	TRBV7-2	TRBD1	CASSSDRAGSSNQPQHF	TGTGCCAGCAGCTCCGACAGGGCTGGGTCTTCCAATCAGCCCCAGCATTTT
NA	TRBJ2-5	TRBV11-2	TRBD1	CASSPGTGQETQYF	TGTGCCAGCAGCCCGGGGACAGGCCAAGAGACCCAGTACTTC
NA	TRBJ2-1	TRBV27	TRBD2	CASTGVVGGYEQFF	TGTGCCAGCACCGGGGTGGTCGGGGGGTATGAGCAGTTCTTC
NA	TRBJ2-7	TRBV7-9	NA	CASSRTGSQEDEQYF	TGTGCCAGCAGCCGAACAGGGTCTCAGGAGGACGAGCAGTACTTC
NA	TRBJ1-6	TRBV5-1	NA	CASSPGHLISSYNSPLHF	TGCGCCAGCAGCCCGGGACACTTAATCAGCTCCTATAATTCACCCCTCCACTTT
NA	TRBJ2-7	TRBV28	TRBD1	CASRETGIHEQYF	TGTGCCAGCAGAGAGACAGGGATCCACGAGCAGTACTTC
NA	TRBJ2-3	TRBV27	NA	CASTLKAPSISDTQYF	TGTGCCAGCACCCTTAAAGCGCCTAGTATATCAGATACGCAGTATTTT
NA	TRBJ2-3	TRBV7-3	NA	CASSLGLARPSDTQYF	TGTGCCAGCAGCTTGGGCCTTGCCAGGCCGTCAGATACGCAGTATTTT
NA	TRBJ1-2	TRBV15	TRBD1	CATSREAGTGGGYTF	TGTGCCACCAGCAGAGAGGCCGGGACAGGGGGGGGCTACACCTTC
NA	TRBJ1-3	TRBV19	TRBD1	CASSPAPPGQGSGNTIYF	TGTGCCAGTAGTCCTGCACCCCCGGGACAGGGTTCCGGAAACACCATATATTTT
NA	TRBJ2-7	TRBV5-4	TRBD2	CASSFTTSGGTFISYEQYF	TGTGCCAGCAGCTTTACGACTAGCGGGGGGACGTTTATCTCCTACGAGCAGTACTTC
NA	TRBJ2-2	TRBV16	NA	CASSQPDRLNTGELFF	TGTGCCAGCAGCCAGCCCGACAGGCTGAACACCGGGGAGCTGTTTTTT
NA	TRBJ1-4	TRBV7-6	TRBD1	CASSPGTGDEKLFF	TGTGCCAGCAGCCCCGGGACAGGGGATGAAAAACTGTTTTTT
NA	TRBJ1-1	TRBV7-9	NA	CASYRSAGANTEAFF	TGTGCCTCCTATCGGTCAGCAGGGGCGAACACTGAAGCTTTCTTT
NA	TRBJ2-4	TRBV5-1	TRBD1	CASASGGEGNIQYF	TGCGCCAGCGCCTCAGGGGGCGAAGGAAACATTCAGTACTTC
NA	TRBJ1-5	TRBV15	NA	CATSRDGRMGLSNQPQHF	TGTGCCACCAGCAGAGATGGCCGAATGGGGCTAAGCAATCAGCCCCAGCATTTT
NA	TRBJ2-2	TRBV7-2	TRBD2	CASTRNVSPLAGNTGELFF	TGTGCCAGCACAAGAAACGTCAGTCCACTAGCGGGGAACACCGGGGAGCTGTTTTTT
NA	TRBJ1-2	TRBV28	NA	CASSLKGISNYGYTF	TGTGCCAGCAGTTTAAAGGGGATCTCTAACTATGGCTACACCTTC
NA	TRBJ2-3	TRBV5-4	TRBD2	CASSTSGRGGVWDTQYF	TGTGCCAGCAGCACAAGCGGGAGGGGGGGTGTATGGGATACGCAGTATTTT